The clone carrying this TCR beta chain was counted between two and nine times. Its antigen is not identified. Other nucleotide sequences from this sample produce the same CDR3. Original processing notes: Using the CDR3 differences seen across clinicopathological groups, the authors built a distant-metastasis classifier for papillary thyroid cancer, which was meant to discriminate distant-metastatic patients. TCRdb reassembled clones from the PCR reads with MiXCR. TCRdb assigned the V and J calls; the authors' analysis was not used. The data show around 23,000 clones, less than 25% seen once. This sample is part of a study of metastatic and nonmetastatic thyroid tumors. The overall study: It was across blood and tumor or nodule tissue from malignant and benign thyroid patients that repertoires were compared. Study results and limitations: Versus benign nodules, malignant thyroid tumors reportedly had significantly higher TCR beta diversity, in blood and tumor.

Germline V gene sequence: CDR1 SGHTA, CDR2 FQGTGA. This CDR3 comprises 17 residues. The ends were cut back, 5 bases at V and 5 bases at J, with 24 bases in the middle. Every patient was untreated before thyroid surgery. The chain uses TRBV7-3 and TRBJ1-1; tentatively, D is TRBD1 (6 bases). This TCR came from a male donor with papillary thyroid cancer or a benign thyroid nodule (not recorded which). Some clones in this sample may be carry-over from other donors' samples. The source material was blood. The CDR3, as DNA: TGTGCCAGCAGCCTAAGCTACCCACCGGGGGCTGGGACTGAAGCTTTCTTT. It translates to CASSLSYPPGAGTEAFF. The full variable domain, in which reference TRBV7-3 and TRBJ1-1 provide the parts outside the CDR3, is GAGVSQTPSNKVTEKGKYVELRCDPISGHTALYWYRQSLGQGPEFLIYFQGTGAADDSGLPNDRFFAVRPEGSVSTLKIQRTERGDSAVYLCASSLSYPPGAGTEAFFGQGTRLTVV.